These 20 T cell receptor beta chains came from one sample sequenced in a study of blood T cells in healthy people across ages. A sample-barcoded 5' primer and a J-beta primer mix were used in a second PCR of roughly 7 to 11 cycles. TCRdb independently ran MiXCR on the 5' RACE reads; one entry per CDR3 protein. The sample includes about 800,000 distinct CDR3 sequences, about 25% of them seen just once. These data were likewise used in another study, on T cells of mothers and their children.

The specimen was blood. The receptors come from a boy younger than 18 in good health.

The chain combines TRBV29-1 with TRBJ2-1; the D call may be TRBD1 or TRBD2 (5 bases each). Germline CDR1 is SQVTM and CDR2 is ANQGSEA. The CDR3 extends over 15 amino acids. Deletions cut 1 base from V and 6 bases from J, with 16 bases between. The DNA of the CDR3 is TGCAGCGTTGAAGGAAGGGACCCTAGGACCAATGAGCAGTTCTTC. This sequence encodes CSVEGRDPRTNEQFF.

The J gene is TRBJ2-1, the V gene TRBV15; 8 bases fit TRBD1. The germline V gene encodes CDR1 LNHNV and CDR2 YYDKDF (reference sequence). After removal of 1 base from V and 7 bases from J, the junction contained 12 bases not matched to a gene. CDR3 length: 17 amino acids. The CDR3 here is CATSRVGQGFLKNEQFF. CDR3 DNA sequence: TGTGCCACCAGCAGAGTCGGACAGGGTTTCCTTAAGAATGAGCAGTTCTTC.

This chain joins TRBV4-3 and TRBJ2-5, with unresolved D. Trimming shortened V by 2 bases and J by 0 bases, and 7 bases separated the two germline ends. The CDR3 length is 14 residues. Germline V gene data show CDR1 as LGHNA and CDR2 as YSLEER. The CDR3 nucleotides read TGCGCCAGCAGCCAATCTAGTAACCAAGAGACCCAGTACTTC. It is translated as CASSQSSNQETQYF.

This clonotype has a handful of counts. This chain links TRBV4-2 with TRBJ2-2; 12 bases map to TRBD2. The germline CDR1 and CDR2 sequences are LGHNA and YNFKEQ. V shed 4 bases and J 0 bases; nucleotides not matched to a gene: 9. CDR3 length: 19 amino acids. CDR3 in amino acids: CASSPISLAGGTNTGELFF. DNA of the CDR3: TGTGCCAGCAGCCCGATTTCGCTAGCGGGAGGGACGAACACCGGGGAGCTGTTTTTT.

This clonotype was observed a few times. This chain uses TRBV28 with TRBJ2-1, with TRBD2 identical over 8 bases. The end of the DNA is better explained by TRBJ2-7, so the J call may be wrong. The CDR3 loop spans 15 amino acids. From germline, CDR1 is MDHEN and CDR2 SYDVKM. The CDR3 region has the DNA TGTGCCAGCAGTTTCCTGGGAGCGGGAGACTACGAGCAGTACTTC. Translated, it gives CASSFLGAGDYEQYF.

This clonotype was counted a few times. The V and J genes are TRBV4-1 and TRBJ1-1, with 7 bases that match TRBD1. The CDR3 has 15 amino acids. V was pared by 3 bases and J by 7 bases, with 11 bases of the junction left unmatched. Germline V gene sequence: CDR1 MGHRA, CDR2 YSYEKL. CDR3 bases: TGCGCCAGCAGCCAGGACCGACAGGGCAGCCTTGAAGCTTTCTTT. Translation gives CASSQDRQGSLEAFF.

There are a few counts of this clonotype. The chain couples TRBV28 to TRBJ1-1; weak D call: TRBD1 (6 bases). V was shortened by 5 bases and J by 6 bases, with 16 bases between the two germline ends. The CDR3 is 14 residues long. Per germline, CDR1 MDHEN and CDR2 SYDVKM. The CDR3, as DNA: TGTGCCAGCAGTCCCTCACAGGGCAAGGCTGAAGCTTTCTTT. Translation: CASSPSQGKAEAFF.

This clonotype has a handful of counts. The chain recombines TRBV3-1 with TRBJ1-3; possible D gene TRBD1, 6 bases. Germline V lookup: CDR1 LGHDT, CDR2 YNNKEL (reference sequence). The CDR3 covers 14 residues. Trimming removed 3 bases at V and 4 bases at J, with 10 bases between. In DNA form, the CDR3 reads TGTGCCAGCAGCCACGGGGGCAACGGAAACACCATATATTTT. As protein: CASSHGGNGNTIYF.

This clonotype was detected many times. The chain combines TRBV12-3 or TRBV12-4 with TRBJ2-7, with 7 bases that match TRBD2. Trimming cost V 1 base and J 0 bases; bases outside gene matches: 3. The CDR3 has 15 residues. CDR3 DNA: TGTGCCAGCAGTTTAGGCGGCGGGAGCTCCTACGAGCAGTACTTC. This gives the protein CASSLGGGSSYEQYF.

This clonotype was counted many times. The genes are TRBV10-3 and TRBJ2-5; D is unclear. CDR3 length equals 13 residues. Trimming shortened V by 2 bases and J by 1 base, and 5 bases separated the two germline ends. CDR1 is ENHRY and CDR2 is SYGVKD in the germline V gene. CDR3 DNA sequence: TGTGCCATCAGTGAGAGGGCCCAAGAGACCCAGTACTTC. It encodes CAISERAQETQYF.

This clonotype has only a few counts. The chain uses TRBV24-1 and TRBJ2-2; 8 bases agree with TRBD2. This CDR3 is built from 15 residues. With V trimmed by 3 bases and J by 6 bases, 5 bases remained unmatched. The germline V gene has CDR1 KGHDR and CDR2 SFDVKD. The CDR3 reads CATSDISGTAGELFF. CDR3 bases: TGTGCCACCAGTGATATTAGCGGGACGGCCGGGGAGCTGTTTTTT.

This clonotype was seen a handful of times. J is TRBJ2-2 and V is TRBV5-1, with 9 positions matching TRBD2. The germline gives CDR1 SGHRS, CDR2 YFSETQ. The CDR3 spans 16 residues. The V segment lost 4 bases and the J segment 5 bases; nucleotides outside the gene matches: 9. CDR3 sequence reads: CASSPTGLAATGELFF. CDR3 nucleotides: TGCGCCAGCAGCCCAACGGGACTAGCAGCGACCGGGGAGCTGTTTTTT.

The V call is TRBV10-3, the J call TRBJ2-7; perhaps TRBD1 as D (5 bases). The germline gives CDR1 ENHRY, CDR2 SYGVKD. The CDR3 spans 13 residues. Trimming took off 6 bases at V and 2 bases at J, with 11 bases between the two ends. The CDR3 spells CAISLVGPYEQYF. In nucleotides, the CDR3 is TGTGCCATCAGCCTCGTGGGGCCCTACGAGCAGTACTTC.

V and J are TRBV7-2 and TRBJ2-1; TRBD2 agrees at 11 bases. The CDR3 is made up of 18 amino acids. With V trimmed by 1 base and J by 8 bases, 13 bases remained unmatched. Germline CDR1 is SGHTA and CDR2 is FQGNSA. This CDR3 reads CASSLVSTSGAGVDEQFF. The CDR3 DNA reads TGTGCCAGCAGCTTAGTCTCGACTAGCGGGGCGGGGGTGGATGAGCAGTTCTTC. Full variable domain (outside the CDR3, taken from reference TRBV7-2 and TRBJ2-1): GAGVSQSPSNKVTEKGKDVELRCDPISGHTALYWYRQSLGQGLEFLIYFQGNSAPDKSGLPSDRFSAERTGGSVSTLTIQRTQQEDSAVYLCASSLVSTSGAGVDEQFFGPGTRLTVL.

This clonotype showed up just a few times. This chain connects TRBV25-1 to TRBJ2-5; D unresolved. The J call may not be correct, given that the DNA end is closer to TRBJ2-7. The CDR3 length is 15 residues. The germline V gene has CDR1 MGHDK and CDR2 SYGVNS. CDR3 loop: CASSESWDLSYEQYF. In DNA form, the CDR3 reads TGTGCCAGCAGTGAATCTTGGGATTTATCTTACGAGCAGTACTTC.

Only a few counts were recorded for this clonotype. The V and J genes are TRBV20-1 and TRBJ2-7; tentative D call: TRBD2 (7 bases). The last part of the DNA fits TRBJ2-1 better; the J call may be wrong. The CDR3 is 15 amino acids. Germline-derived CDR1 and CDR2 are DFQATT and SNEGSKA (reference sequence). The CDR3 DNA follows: TGCAGTGCTAGGGATAGGGGGGGTAGTGGTAATGAGCAGTTCTTC. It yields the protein CSARDRGGSGNEQFF.

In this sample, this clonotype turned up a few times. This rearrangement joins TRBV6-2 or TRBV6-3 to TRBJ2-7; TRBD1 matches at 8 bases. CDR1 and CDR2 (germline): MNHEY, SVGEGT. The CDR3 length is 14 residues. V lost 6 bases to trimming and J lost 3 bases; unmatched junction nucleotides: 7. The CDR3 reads CASSDTDRVYEQYF. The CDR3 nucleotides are TGTGCCAGCAGCGACACGGACAGGGTCTACGAGCAGTACTTC.

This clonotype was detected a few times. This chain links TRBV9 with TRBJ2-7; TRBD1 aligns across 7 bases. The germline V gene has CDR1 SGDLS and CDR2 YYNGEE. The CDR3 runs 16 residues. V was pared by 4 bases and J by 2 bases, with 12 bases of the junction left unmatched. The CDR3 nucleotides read TGTGCCAGCAGCCCACAGACAGGGTTGATTCCCTACGAGCAGTACTTC. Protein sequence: CASSPQTGLIPYEQYF.

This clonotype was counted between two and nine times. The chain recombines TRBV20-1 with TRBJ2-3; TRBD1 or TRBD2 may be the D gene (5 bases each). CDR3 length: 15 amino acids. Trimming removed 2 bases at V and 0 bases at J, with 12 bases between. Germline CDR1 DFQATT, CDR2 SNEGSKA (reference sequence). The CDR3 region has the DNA TGCAGTGCTAGACCCGGGACGATAAGCACAGATACGCAGTATTTT. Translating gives CSARPGTISTDTQYF.

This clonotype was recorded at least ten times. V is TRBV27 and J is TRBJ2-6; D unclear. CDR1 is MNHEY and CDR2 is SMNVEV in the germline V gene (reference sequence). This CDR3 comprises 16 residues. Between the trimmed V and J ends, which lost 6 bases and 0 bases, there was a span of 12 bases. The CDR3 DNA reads TGTGCCAGCAGGCCAATGGTTAGCTCTGGGGCCAACGTCCTGACTTTC. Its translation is CASRPMVSSGANVLTF.